A single sample gave rise to the 25 T cell receptor beta chains below, sequenced in a study of type 1 and type 2 diabetes patients. Amplification started from genomic DNA. The TCR beta CDR3 region was amplified using 30 forward and 13 reverse primers. In TCRdb, the multiplex PCR reads were re-called with MiXCR into one record per CDR3 protein. Of 270,000 or so distinct CDR3 sequences detected, over 45% appear once; the ten largest clones hold roughly 13%. Sequences were obtained from peripheral blood mononuclear cells (PBMCs). Every receptor here comes from a young man with type 2 diabetes.

In regard to this clonotype: Sequence at one end of the junction differs from germline and may be a read error. V and J are TRBV3-1 and TRBJ1-2; D gene unclear. This CDR3 spans 13 amino acids. Germline V gene lookup returns CDR1 LGHDT and CDR2 YNNKEL (reference sequence). CDR3 sequence (DNA): TGTGCCAGCACCCAAAAGAGTCAGTATGGCTACACCTTC. Translated, it gives CASTQKSQYGYTF.

V and J are TRBV28 and TRBJ1-2, with 8 bases that match TRBD1. The CDR3 consists of 15 residues. V shed 3 bases, J shed 8 bases, and the junction held 11 bases outside the gene matches. Per the germline V gene, CDR1 is MDHEN and CDR2 is SYDVKM. The chain's CDR3 is CASSFPFGQGYGYTF. The CDR3, as DNA: TGTGCCAGCAGTTTCCCCTTCGGACAGGGTTACGGCTACACCTTC.

The chain is built from TRBV11-3 and TRBJ2-3; the D call may be TRBD1 or TRBD2 (5 bases each). V was pared by 2 bases and J by 2 bases, with 11 bases between. CDR3 length equals 15 residues. CDR1 SGHNT and CDR2 YENEEA come from the germline V gene. The CDR3 reads CASSLHSGPTDTQYF. CDR3 coding DNA: TGTGCCAGCAGCTTACATTCGGGGCCCACAGATACGCAGTATTTT.

This clonotype was observed a few times. One end of the junction is discordant with germline, which a read error may explain. The J gene is TRBJ2-5, the V gene TRBV7-7, with D perhaps TRBD1 or TRBD2 (5 bases each). Germline V CDR1 and CDR2: SSHAT, FNYEAQ (reference sequence). This CDR3 has 15 residues. The CDR3 coding sequence is TGTGCTAGCAGCTTAGGTTCGGGGACGGGGGAGACCCAGTACTTC. This encodes CASSLGSGTGETQYF.

This clonotype was found once. The chain recombines TRBV30 with TRBJ2-5, with TRBD1 matching over 11 bases. Trimming at V came to 2 bases and at J to 4 bases, leaving 3 bases not matched to a gene. This CDR3 is 14 amino acids long. Germline V CDR1 and CDR2: GTSNPN, SVGIG (reference sequence). Written as DNA, the CDR3 is TGTGCCTGGAGTCTGGGACAGGGGGGAGAGACCCAGTACTTC. It is translated as CAWSLGQGGETQYF.

The chain employs TRBV4-1 and TRBJ2-5; D may match TRBD1 or TRBD2 (6 bases each). This CDR3 has 15 amino acids. V was pared by 3 bases and J by 4 bases, with 15 bases between. CDR1 MGHRA and CDR2 YSYEKL come from the germline V gene. The CDR3 is CASSHSEGEAETQYF. The CDR3 DNA is TGCGCCAGCAGCCACTCAGAGGGGGAGGCAGAGACCCAGTACTTC.

This clonotype was recorded at least ten times. V gene TRBV19 combines with J gene TRBJ1-1; D remains unclear. The germline CDR1 and CDR2 sequences are LNHDA and SQIVND (reference sequence). The V gene lost 2 bases and the J gene lost 3 bases, with 10 bases spanning the gap. This CDR3 is 14 amino acids long. This chain's CDR3 is CASSIRPTDTEAFF. CDR3 bases: TGTGCCAGTAGTATACGTCCTACCGACACTGAAGCTTTCTTT.

In this sample, this clonotype turned up a few times. V gene TRBV24-1 combines with J gene TRBJ1-2; D may be TRBD1 (5 bases). V lost 3 bases, J lost 4 bases, and 11 bases lay in between. Germline CDR1 is KGHDR and CDR2 is SFDVKD. The CDR3 has 14 residues. The CDR3 DNA reads as TGTGCCACCAGTGATACCGGGACGACCTATGGCTACACCTTC. This translates into CATSDTGTTYGYTF.

A note on this clonotype: The CDR3 end shows no conserved phenylalanine or tryptophan, and so a read error is likely. The chain is built from TRBV5-1 and TRBJ2-7, with 8 bases aligning to TRBD2. Germline V gene lookup returns CDR1 SGHRS and CDR2 YFSETQ. The CDR3 extends over 16 amino acids. V lost 0 bases, J lost 2 bases, and 7 bases stayed unmatched. The chain's CDR3 is CASSLGGGGITYEQYL. Here the CDR3 DNA reads TGCGCCAGCAGCTTGGGTGGCGGGGGGATTACCTACGAGCAGTACCTC.

This clonotype was found a few times. V is TRBV15 and J is TRBJ2-1; TRBD2 matches 9 bases. The CDR3 extends over 18 amino acids. V trimming: 0 bases; J trimming: 7 bases; junction bases outside the gene matches: 13. Per the germline V gene, CDR1 is LNHNV and CDR2 is YYDKDF (reference sequence). CDR3 coding DNA: TGTGCCACCAGCAGAGATCGCGGGACTAGCTTTAAGACGAATGAGCAGTTCTTC. Translation gives CATSRDRGTSFKTNEQFF.

The rearrangement uses TRBV5-1 and TRBJ2-3; 8 bases agree with TRBD2. The CDR3 extends over 14 amino acids. Germline V gives CDR1 SGHRS, CDR2 YFSETQ. V trimming: 4 bases; J trimming: 5 bases; junction bases outside the gene matches: 6. The CDR3 nucleotides are TGCGCCAGCAGCCTCGGGGGGGTTGAAGATACGCAGTATTTT. It specifies CASSLGGVEDTQYF.

For this clonotype: Germline is not matched at one junction end, which may reflect a read error. The V and J genes are TRBV5-1 and TRBJ2-1; possibly TRBD1 for D (6 bases). CDR3 length equals 16 residues. Germline V gene lookup returns CDR1 SGHRS and CDR2 YFSETQ. In nucleotides, the CDR3 is TGCGCCAGCAGCTTGGTGGGGACACTCTCCTACACTGAGCAGTTCTTC. It translates to CASSLVGTLSYTEQFF.

The chain uses TRBV20-1 and TRBJ2-5; 8 nucleotides align to TRBD1. TRBJ2-1 explains the end of the DNA better; the J call may be wrong. Germline-derived CDR1 and CDR2 are DFQATT and SNEGSKA (reference sequence). The CDR3 covers 14 residues. DNA for the CDR3: TGCAGTGCTCTCTCCGGGACAGGATACAATGAGCAGTTCTTC. Its translation: CSALSGTGYNEQFF.

The chain recombines TRBV25-1 with TRBJ2-6; perhaps TRBD2 as D (6 bases). CDR3 size: 16 residues. Deletions cut 1 base from V and 2 bases from J, with 9 bases between. Germline values: CDR1 MGHDK, CDR2 SYGVNS. CDR3 coding DNA: TGTGCCAGCAGTGAATCCGGGGGAGCTGGGGCCAACGTCCTGACTTTC. Translating gives CASSESGGAGANVLTF.

Only a few counts were recorded for this clonotype. The chain links TRBV7-3 to TRBJ2-3; weak D call: TRBD2 (6 bases). In germline, CDR1 is SGHTA, CDR2 FQGTGA. This CDR3 has 13 residues. The germline V and J ends were trimmed by 4 bases and 6 bases, with 11 bases remaining between them. Here the CDR3 reads CASSSGGPDTQYF. CDR3 in DNA: TGTGCCAGCAGCTCCGGAGGGCCCGATACGCAGTATTTT.

This clonotype was picked up a small number of times. The chain uses TRBV28 and TRBJ2-2; TRBD2 agrees at 9 bases. The germline CDR1 and CDR2 sequences are MDHEN and SYDVKM. The CDR3 has 17 residues. The junction had 8 bases not matched to a gene; V was cut back by 4 bases and J by 2 bases. In DNA form, the CDR3 reads TGTGCCAGCAGTTATCTAGGCGGGGGGGTTAACACCGGGGAGCTGTTTTTT. As protein: CASSYLGGGVNTGELFF.

Of note for this clonotype: This may arise from a read error, as a much more abundant clone is one base away. Since no conserved phenylalanine or tryptophan closes the CDR3, a read error is the likely cause. The chain uses TRBV2 and TRBJ1-2, with 7 bases aligning to TRBD1. There are 15 residues in the CDR3. CDR1 SNHLY and CDR2 FYNNEI come from the germline V gene. Trimming took 4 bases from V and 3 from J; bases not matched to a gene: 8. Here the CDR3 reads CASSAQGRSDYGYTL. In DNA form, the CDR3 reads TGTGCCAGCAGTGCACAGGGGCGAAGCGACTATGGCTACACCCTC.

In DNA, the CDR3 is TGTGCCAGCAAGAAGGACACAAACTCCTACGAGCAGTACTTC. Its protein product is CASKKDTNSYEQYF. This chain links TRBV12-3 or TRBV12-4 with TRBJ2-7, with D perhaps TRBD1 (5 bases). V lost 7 bases to trimming and J lost 0 bases, with 13 bases between them. The CDR3 covers 14 residues.

This clonotype was detected a few times. The genes are TRBV7-3 and TRBJ2-3; 8 nucleotides match TRBD2. In germline, CDR1 is SGHTA, CDR2 FQGTGA. The CDR3 extends over 15 amino acids. V trimming: 4 bases; J trimming: 4 bases; junction bases outside the gene matches: 7. The CDR3 reads CASSSFGGVADTQYF. Written as DNA, the CDR3 is TGTGCCAGCAGCTCGTTCGGGGGGGTGGCAGATACGCAGTATTTT.

This clonotype was recorded a few times. The chain has TRBV19 and TRBJ1-5; D perhaps matches TRBD1 (5 bases). The CDR3 consists of 13 residues. The V gene lost 1 base and the J gene lost 5 bases, with 6 bases spanning the gap. Germline lookup yields CDR1 LNHDA and CDR2 SQIVND (reference sequence). The CDR3 is CASSIGGDQPQHF. The CDR3, as DNA: TGTGCCAGTAGTATAGGGGGGGATCAGCCCCAGCATTTT.

The chain couples TRBV9 to TRBJ2-3; D not certain. This CDR3 is 15 amino acids long. Germline V gives CDR1 SGDLS, CDR2 YYNGEE. The V gene lost 0 bases and the J gene lost 2 bases, with 10 bases spanning the gap. The CDR3, as DNA: TGTGCCAGCAGCGTAGGCGACGCCGTCACAGATACGCAGTATTTT. It encodes CASSVGDAVTDTQYF.

V and J are TRBV10-1 and TRBJ2-7, with a tentative D call TRBD1 (6 bases). From germline, CDR1 is WNHNN and CDR2 SYGVQD (reference sequence). The CDR3 contains 14 residues. Trimming removed 2 bases from V and 5 bases from J, with 13 bases in between. DNA for the CDR3: TGCGCCAGCAGTGAGCCGGGCAGGGGCAACGAGCAGTACTTC. Its protein is CASSEPGRGNEQYF.

This rearrangement joins TRBV29-1 to TRBJ2-7; D not certain. Looked up from germline, CDR1 is SQVTM and CDR2 is ANQGSEA. V dropped 4 bases and J dropped 1 base, with 8 bases sitting between them. This CDR3 is 12 amino acids long. In DNA, the CDR3 is TGCAGCGTTGTAAGGGATTCCTACGAGCAGTACTTC. Amino acid sequence: CSVVRDSYEQYF.

This clonotype was counted only a few times. This chain joins TRBV12-3 or TRBV12-4 and TRBJ2-7; 9 bases agree with TRBD1. CDR3 length: 15 amino acids. The V segment lost 6 bases and the J segment 2 bases; nucleotides outside the gene matches: 8. Here the CDR3 DNA reads TGTGCCAGCAGCATCCGGGACAGGGTGCCCTACGAGCAGTACTTC. It encodes CASSIRDRVPYEQYF.

The chain recombines TRBV19 with TRBJ2-6; no clear D gene. Trimming shortened V by 10 bases and J by 2 bases, and 12 bases separated the two germline ends. Germline CDR1 and CDR2: LNHDA and SQIVND (reference sequence). CDR3 length: 14 residues. Here the CDR3 reads CATTDYTGANVLTF. In DNA, the CDR3 is TGTGCCACTACAGATTATACTGGGGCCAACGTCCTGACTTTC. The complete variable domain, with remaining parts taken from reference TRBV19 and TRBJ2-6, reads DGGITQSPKYLFRKEGQNVTLSCEQNLNHDAMYWYRQDPGQGLRLIYYSQIVNDFQKGDIAEGYSVSREKKESFPLTVTSAQKNPTAFYLCATTDYTGANVLTFGAGSRLTVL.